These 17 T cell receptor beta chains came from one sample sequenced in a study of shared clonotypes between healthy human individuals (TCRdb year 2020). Receptor amplification or capture employed the immunoSEQ multiplex PCR assay. Here the immuneACCESS table is served through TCRdb, limited to in-frame sequences with V and J called. Missing clones are a known gap in these copies; in checked studies unresolved V genes cover under half, and the rest lacks a known reason. The sample includes about 2.3 million clones, with over 90% observed a single time. The top ten clonotypes cover 0.3% to 0.4% of the sample. Input material: naive CD4+ T cells from PBMCs. The sample's cell subset or site label, decoded: CD45RA+ positively selected. The receptors were sampled from a man aged 18 to 30 in good health. Some clones in this sample may be carry-over from other donors' samples.

The chain carries TRBV4-2 and TRBJ2-3; TRBD2 matches 10 bases. CDR1 is LGHNA, CDR2 YNFKEQ, per germline. The V gene end was trimmed by 4 bases and the J gene end by 1 base; junction bases not matched to a gene: 2. The CDR3 covers 15 residues. The CDR3 DNA sequence: TGTGCCAGCAGCCCCCTAGCGGGAGGCACAGATACGCAGTATTTT. Translating gives CASSPLAGGTDTQYF.

As concerns this clone: Other DNA sequences in this specimen translate into the identical CDR3. This chain joins TRBV28 and TRBJ1-2; 9 positions match TRBD1. CDR1 is MDHEN and CDR2 is SYDVKM in the germline V gene. The CDR3 has 13 residues. After removal of 6 bases from V and 5 bases from J, the junction contained 4 bases not matched to a gene. The CDR3 DNA reads TGTGCCAGCAGCCTGGGACAGGGTTATGGCTACACCTTC. Translating gives CASSLGQGYGYTF.

This chain joins TRBV19 and TRBJ1-2; D is uncertain. Trimming stripped 3 bases from V and 5 bases from J, with 10 bases between. Germline-derived CDR1 and CDR2 are LNHDA and SQIVND (reference sequence). The CDR3 has 13 residues. The CDR3 loop reads CASSMSVIYGYTF. CDR3 sequence (DNA): TGTGCCAGTAGTATGAGTGTGATTTATGGCTACACCTTC. The variable domain in full, with the rest retrieved from reference TRBV19 and TRBJ1-2, is DGGITQSPKYLFRKEGQNVTLSCEQNLNHDAMYWYRQDPGQGLRLIYYSQIVNDFQKGDIAEGYSVSREKKESFPLTVTSAQKNPTAFYLCASSMSVIYGYTFGSGTRLTVV.

The chain employs TRBV7-2 and TRBJ2-3; D perhaps matches TRBD2 (6 bases). There are 15 residues in the CDR3. V was shortened by 3 bases and J by 6 bases, with 16 bases between the two germline ends. Germline V gives CDR1 SGHTA, CDR2 FQGNSA. The CDR3 nucleotides are TGTGCCAGCAGCTTTGGGAGGCCTGGGGCGGATACGCAGTATTTT. Amino acids: CASSFGRPGADTQYF.

The chain has TRBV7-6 and TRBJ2-3; 11 nucleotides align to TRBD2. There are 17 residues in the CDR3. The V gene's germline CDR1 is SGHVS and CDR2 FNYEAQ. J was trimmed by 7 bases and V by 5 bases; bases with no gene match: 14. The CDR3 loop reads CASSPATSGNVRNTQYF. The CDR3 nucleotides are TGTGCCAGCAGCCCGGCGACTAGCGGGAACGTCAGAAATACGCAGTATTTT. Variable domain in full (rest from reference TRBV7-6 and TRBJ2-3): GAGVSQSPRYKVTKRGQDVALRCDPISGHVSLYWYRQALGQGPEFLTYFNYEAQQDKSGLPNDRFSAERPEGSISTLTIQRTEQRDSAMYRCASSPATSGNVRNTQYFGPGTRLTVL.

Turning to this clone: The same CDR3 is also encoded by other DNA sequences in this sample. V and J are TRBV5-1 and TRBJ2-7, with D maybe TRBD2 (6 bases). With 5 bases removed from V and 2 bases from J, the gap between germline ends came to 14 bases. CDR3 length: 14 amino acids. The V gene's germline CDR1 is SGHRS and CDR2 YFSETQ. CDR3 sequence reads: CASSPLGGPYEQYF. The CDR3 bases are TGCGCCAGCAGTCCGCTAGGAGGGCCCTACGAGCAGTACTTC.

The chain is built from TRBV7-2 and TRBJ1-4; D is perhaps TRBD1 (5 bases). Germline lookup yields CDR1 SGHTA and CDR2 FQGNSA. Trimming removed 5 bases from V and 8 bases from J, with 15 bases in between. CDR3 size: 14 residues. CDR3 nucleotide sequence: TGTGCCAGCAGCCCCCGACGGTGGGGCGAAAAACTGTTTTTT. This codes for CASSPRRWGEKLFF.

This chain's CDR3 is CASRSTGSNQPQHF. The DNA for the CDR3 is TGTGCCAGCAGGTCCACAGGGAGCAATCAGCCCCAGCATTTT. The chain links TRBV11-2 to TRBJ1-5; tentatively, D is TRBD1 (6 bases). The CDR3 runs to 14 residues. Germline loops: CDR1 SGHAT, CDR2 FQNNGV. The V and J ends lost 6 bases and 1 base respectively, with 10 bases between them.

The J gene is TRBJ2-7, the V gene TRBV7-2; TRBD2 aligns across 13 bases. The CDR3 loop spans 18 amino acids. Unmatched junction bases numbered 14, after V lost 5 bases and J lost 4 bases. From germline, CDR1 is SGHTA and CDR2 FQGNSA. The CDR3 region has the DNA TGTGCCAGCAGCCGACAGGGGGGACTAGCGGGATCGGTGTACGAGCAGTACTTC. It yields the protein CASSRQGGLAGSVYEQYF.

The rearrangement joins TRBV28 to TRBJ1-1; D is perhaps TRBD1 (5 bases). Germline CDR1 and CDR2: MDHEN and SYDVKM. This CDR3 contains 13 residues. V was shortened by 9 bases and J by 0 bases, with 11 bases between the two germline ends. The CDR3 spells CASCGAMNTEAFF. CDR3 nucleotides: TGTGCCAGTTGCGGGGCCATGAACACTGAAGCTTTCTTT.

The chain links TRBV7-2 to TRBJ2-3; 7 bases align to TRBD2. Per the germline V gene, CDR1 is SGHTA and CDR2 is FQGNSA. The CDR3 extends over 15 amino acids. With V trimmed by 1 base and J by 1 base, 2 bases remained unmatched. The CDR3 loop is CASSLGRGGTDTQYF. The CDR3 DNA sequence: TGTGCCAGCAGCTTAGGCCGGGGGGGCACAGATACGCAGTATTTT.

This chain links TRBV28 with TRBJ2-7, with 8 bases that match TRBD1. Trimming removed 2 bases from V and 9 bases from J; junction bases left unmatched: 6. The CDR3 has 13 residues. Germline CDR1 is MDHEN and CDR2 is SYDVKM. CDR3 nucleotide sequence: TGTGCCAGCAGTTTAGGGGGACAGGAGGTGCAGTACTTC. Its translation is CASSLGGQEVQYF. Supplemented by reference TRBV28 and TRBJ2-7, the full variable domain reads DVKVTQSSRYLVKRTGEKVFLECVQDMDHENMFWYRQDPGLGLRLIYFSYDVKMKEKGDIPEGYSVSREKKERFSLILESASTNQTSMYLCASSLGGQEVQYFGPGTRLTVT.

The rearrangement joins TRBV7-7 to TRBJ2-5, with D perhaps matching TRBD1 or TRBD2 (5 bases each). Germline CDR1 and CDR2: SSHAT and FNYEAQ (reference sequence). CDR3 length equals 13 residues. Trimming removed 5 bases at V and 4 bases at J, with 11 bases between. CDR3 sequence reads: CASSPPGAETQYF. DNA of the CDR3: TGTGCCAGCAGCCCCCCCGGGGCAGAGACCCAGTACTTC. Together with reference TRBV7-7 and TRBJ2-5, the CDR3 gives the full variable domain: GAGVSQSPRYKVTKRGQDVTLRCDPISSHATLYWYQQALGQGPEFLTYFNYEAQPDKSGLPSDRFSAERPEGSISTLTIQRTEQRDSAMYRCASSPPGAETQYFGPGTRLLVL.

The chain carries TRBV4-1 and TRBJ1-2; tentatively, D is TRBD1 (5 bases). Trimming pared 1 base from V and 5 bases from J, leaving 26 bases between. The germline V gene encodes CDR1 MGHRA and CDR2 YSYEKL. The CDR3 loop spans 19 amino acids. The CDR3 protein is CASSQVYTGALAGGYGYTF. The CDR3 coding sequence is TGCGCCAGCAGCCAAGTATACACTGGGGCCCTCGCCGGCGGATATGGCTACACCTTC.

The chain has TRBV30 and TRBJ1-6; TRBD1 matches at 10 bases. The junction had 3 bases not matched to a gene; V was cut back by 0 bases and J by 7 bases. Germline CDR1 is GTSNPN and CDR2 is SVGIG (reference sequence). This CDR3 has 15 amino acids. The CDR3, as DNA: TGTGCCTGGAGTGTCTTGGGACAGGGGAATTCACCCCTCCACTTT. As protein: CAWSVLGQGNSPLHF. The variable domain in full, completed from reference TRBV30 and TRBJ1-6, reads SQTIHQWPATLVQPVGSPLSLECTVEGTSNPNLYWYRQAAGRGLQLLFYSVGIGQISSEVPQNLSASRPQDRQFILSSKKLLLSDSGFYLCAWSVLGQGNSPLHFGNGTRLTVT.

The V and J genes are TRBV12-5 and TRBJ1-2; 8 positions match TRBD1. The J segment lost 6 bases and the V segment lost 1 base, leaving 4 bases of the junction unmatched. The germline V gene encodes CDR1 LGHNT and CDR2 FRNRAP. The CDR3 is made up of 14 amino acids. The CDR3 region has the DNA TGTGCTAGTGGTTTGGCGACAGGGGTCAATGGCTACACCTTC. This sequence encodes CASGLATGVNGYTF.

On this clone: This CDR3 is also generated by other DNA sequences in the sample. The chain joins TRBV29-1 to TRBJ2-3, with D perhaps matching TRBD2 (6 bases). The CDR3 runs to 13 residues. CDR1 is SQVTM, CDR2 ANQGSEA, per germline. Trimming stripped 3 bases from V and 2 bases from J, with 9 bases between. DNA for the CDR3: TGCAGCGTTGAGCGGGATTCCACAGATACGCAGTATTTT. Translated, it gives CSVERDSTDTQYF.